Listed below are T cell receptor beta chains from one sample, sequenced in a study of regulatory T cells in long-lasting Graves disease. TCRdb reprocessed the multiplex PCR reads via MiXCR and lists one record per CDR3 protein. The sample has approximately 350,000 distinct CDR3 sequences; 10% to 15% are singletons. A further study also used this sample, focusing on T cells in Graves' hyperthyroidism and ophthalmopathy.

The sequenced sample was peripheral blood mononuclear cells (PBMCs), obtained at new diagnosis, from a patient treated with antithyroid drugs. These TCRs come from a woman in her late teens or twenties with Graves disease. Each CDR3 is given with its conserved first and last residue. The order of the fields is V gene, clone size, J gene, D gene, CDR3 protein, CDR3 DNA. A D gene is named only where the DNA matches it firmly. Clone size is shown for a subset of rows, as once, few, many or a class of expanded clone.

TRBV10-1	many	TRBJ2-6	TRBD1	CASSDSDRSSGANVLTF	TGCGCCAGCAGTGATTCGGACAGGAGCTCTGGGGCCAACGTCCTGACTTTC
TRBV19	many	TRBJ1-3	TRBD1	CASSPATGALSGNTIYF	TGTGCCAGTAGTCCCGCGACAGGGGCCCTATCGGGAAACACCATATATTTT
TRBV11-2	many	TRBJ1-1	NA	CASSLAPTGEAFF	TGTGCCAGCAGTTTAGCCCCGACAGGTGAAGCTTTCTTT
TRBV5-8	many	TRBJ1-2	NA	CASSLVAVYGRYTF	TGTGCCAGCAGCTTGGTAGCGGTTTACGGGCGCTACACCTTC
TRBV10-3	few	TRBJ2-3	TRBD2	CAITSGGSTDTQYF	TGTGCCATCACTAGCGGGGGCAGCACAGATACGCAGTATTTT
TRBV10-3	NA	TRBJ1-1	NA	CAISESTVRGEAFF	TGTGCCATCAGTGAGTCGACGGTAAGGGGTGAAGCTTTCTTT
TRBV4-2	NA	TRBJ1-4	NA	CASSRGTGGEKLFF	TGTGCCAGCAGCCGCGGGACTGGCGGGGAAAAACTGTTTTTT
TRBV27	many	TRBJ1-4	NA	CASSLSARVNEKLFF	TGTGCCAGCAGTTTATCAGCGCGGGTTAATGAAAAACTGTTTTTT
TRBV10-2	many	TRBJ2-3	TRBD2	CASSESSFVGGPTDTQYF	TGCGCCAGCAGTGAGTCGAGTTTCGTGGGAGGGCCGACAGATACGCAGTATTTT
TRBV4-3	NA	TRBJ2-5	TRBD1	CASSQEPQGQTFQETQYF	TGCGCCAGCAGCCAAGAGCCTCAGGGACAGACCTTTCAAGAGACCCAGTACTTC
TRBV7-8	many	TRBJ1-5	TRBD1	CASSLGGTVYQPQHF	TGTGCCAGCAGCTTAGGCGGGACAGTTTATCAGCCCCAGCATTTT
TRBV11-2	NA	TRBJ2-7	TRBD2	CASSLTSGRTEPYEQYF	TGTGCCAGCAGCTTAACTAGCGGGAGGACCGAACCTTACGAGCAGTACTTC
TRBV2	many	TRBJ2-1	NA	CASSDEGGGQFF	TGTGCCAGCAGTGATGAGGGTGGAGGGCAGTTCTTC
TRBV29-1	NA	TRBJ1-1	TRBD1	CSVAETGTGGRAFF	TGCAGCGTTGCCGAAACCGGGACAGGGGGGAGAGCTTTCTTT
TRBV9	NA	TRBJ2-3	TRBD2	CASSYTQRGGLADTQYF	TGTGCCAGCAGTTATACCCAGCGGGGGGGCCTCGCAGATACGCAGTATTTT
TRBV6-2/TRBV6-3	many	TRBJ2-3	NA	CASSYSNQAAVADTQYF	TGTGCCAGCAGTTACTCGAATCAAGCGGCTGTCGCTGATACGCAGTATTTT
TRBV6-2/TRBV6-3	many	TRBJ2-4	TRBD1	CASSGGQGADIQYF	TGTGCCAGCAGTGGGGGACAGGGGGCAGACATTCAGTACTTC
TRBV10-3	few	TRBJ2-1	TRBD1	CAISWTGEGEQFF	TGTGCCATCAGTTGGACAGGGGAGGGTGAGCAGTTCTTC
TRBV9	once	TRBJ2-3	TRBD2	CASSNPAGGPEDTQYF	TGTGCCAGCAGCAACCCCGCGGGAGGGCCAGAAGATACGCAGTATTTT
TRBV2	many	TRBJ2-3	TRBD2	CASSEPSGSPSTDTQYF	TGTGCCAGCAGTGAACCTAGCGGGAGCCCCAGCACAGATACGCAGTATTTT
TRBV11-3	once	TRBJ2-7	TRBD2	CASSRAGDPGMDEQYF	TGTGCCAGCAGCCGAGCGGGAGACCCCGGTATGGACGAGCAGTACTTC
TRBV2	many	TRBJ1-2	NA	CASEYYGYTF	TGTGCCAGCGAATACTATGGCTACACCTTC
TRBV12-3/TRBV12-4	NA	TRBJ2-5	NA	CASSFQGGAQEETQYF	TGTGCCAGCAGTTTTCAAGGAGGGGCCCAAGAAGAGACCCAGTACTTC
TRBV11-3	many	TRBJ1-1	NA	CASSLSGTEAFF	TGTGCCAGCAGTCTCTCCGGGACTGAAGCTTTCTTT
TRBV6-1	many	TRBJ1-1	NA	CASSDPPEVNEAFF	TGTGCCAGCAGTGACCCCCCCGAGGTTAATGAAGCTTTCTTT
TRBV29-1	many	TRBJ2-2	NA	CSVEAWAGSNTGELFF	TGCAGCGTTGAGGCATGGGCGGGGTCGAACACCGGGGAGCTGTTTTTT
TRBV5-6	NA	TRBJ2-1	TRBD2	CASSTTSAYNKQFF	TGTGCCAGCAGCACCACTAGCGCTTACAATAAGCAGTTCTTC
TRBV20-1	many	TRBJ2-1	TRBD2	CSARDQGTSDNEQFF	TGCAGTGCTAGAGATCAAGGCACTAGCGACAATGAGCAGTTCTTC
TRBV4-2	NA	TRBJ2-3	NA	CASSQDRDTQYF	TGTGCCAGCAGCCAAGATAGAGATACGCAGTATTTT